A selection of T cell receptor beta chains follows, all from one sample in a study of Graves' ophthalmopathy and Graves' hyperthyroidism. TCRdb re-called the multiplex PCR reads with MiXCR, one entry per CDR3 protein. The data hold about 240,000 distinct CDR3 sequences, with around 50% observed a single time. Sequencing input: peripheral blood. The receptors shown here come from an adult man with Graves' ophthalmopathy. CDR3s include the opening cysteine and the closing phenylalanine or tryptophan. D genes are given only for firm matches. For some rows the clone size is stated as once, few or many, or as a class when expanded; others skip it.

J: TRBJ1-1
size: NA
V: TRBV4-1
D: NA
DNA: TGCGCCAGCAGCCAGGGAGCCGAGGTCACTGAAGCTTTCTTT
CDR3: CASSQGAEVTEAFF

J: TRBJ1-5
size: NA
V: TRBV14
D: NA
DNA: TGTGCCAGCAGTTTTGAGGGTCTTCAGCCCCAGCATTTT
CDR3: CASSFEGLQPQHF

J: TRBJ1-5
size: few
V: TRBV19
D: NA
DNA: TGTGCCAGTAGTCCCTCGGACAGAGCCTTTGGCAATCAGCCCCAGCATTTT
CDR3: CASSPSDRAFGNQPQHF

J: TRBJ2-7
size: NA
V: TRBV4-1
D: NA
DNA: TGCGCCAGCAGCCAAGAAAACAGGGAAGTACGCGAGCAGTACTTC
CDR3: CASSQENREVREQYF

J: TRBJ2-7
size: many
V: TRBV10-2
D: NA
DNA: TGCGCCAGCAGCCGGGACAACGAATACGAGCAGTACTTC
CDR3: CASSRDNEYEQYF

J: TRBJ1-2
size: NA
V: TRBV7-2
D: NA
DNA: TGTGCCAGCATCACTTACCCCACAGCCGCTAAGGGCTACACCTTC
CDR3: CASITYPTAAKGYTF

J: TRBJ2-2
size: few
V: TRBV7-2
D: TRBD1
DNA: TGTGCCAGCAGCCCTCGAGGGACAGAGAACACCGGGGAGCTGTTTTTT
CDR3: CASSPRGTENTGELFF

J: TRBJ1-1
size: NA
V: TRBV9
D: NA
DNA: TGCGCCAGCAGCATGTGGGCCCTAGGGGACACTGAAGCTTTCTTT
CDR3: CASSMWALGDTEAFF

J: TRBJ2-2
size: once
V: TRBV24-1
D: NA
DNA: TGTGCCACCCAGTCCGACTCTGGTTCGAGCGGGGAGCTGTTTTTT
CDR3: CATQSDSGSSGELFF

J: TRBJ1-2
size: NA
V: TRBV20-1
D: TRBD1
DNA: TGCAGTGCTTTCGGGACAGGGGTTTATGGCTACACCTTC
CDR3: CSAFGTGVYGYTF

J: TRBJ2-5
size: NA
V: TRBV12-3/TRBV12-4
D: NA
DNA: TGTGCCAGCAGATGGGGGCAGGGAGGAGAGACCCAGTACTTC
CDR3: CASRWGQGGETQYF

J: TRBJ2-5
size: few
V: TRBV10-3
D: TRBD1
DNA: TGTGCCATCAGCAGGGGGCGGTCGGGGCAAGAGACCCAGTACTTC
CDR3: CAISRGRSGQETQYF

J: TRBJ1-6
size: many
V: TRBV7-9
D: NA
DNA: TGTGCCAGCAGCCCGATACAGGGACGTTCACCCCTCCACTTT
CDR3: CASSPIQGRSPLHF

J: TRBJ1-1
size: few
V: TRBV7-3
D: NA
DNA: TGTGCCAGCAGCCTCGGACATGACGGTTCGACTGAAGCTTTCTTT
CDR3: CASSLGHDGSTEAFF

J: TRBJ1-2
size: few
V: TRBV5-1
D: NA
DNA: TGCGCCAGCAGCTTGAACAGGGAAACCGATGGCTACACCTTC
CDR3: CASSLNRETDGYTF